The 21 T cell receptor beta chains in this list originate from one sample, sequenced in a study of blood T cell repertoires in COVID-19 (dated by TCRdb to the early 2020s). The library was generated by the immunoSEQ multiplex PCR assay. TCRdb took this table from immuneACCESS and kept in-frame rearrangements with V and J called. Such tables lack part of the clones; where checked against another copy, unresolved V genes explain under half of the gap, and the rest is unexplained. In this sample the table shows around 210,000 clones, around 85% of which occur a single time. The ten most abundant clones make up 0.75% to 0.95% of the sample. The specimen was peripheral blood. These receptors were collected from a woman between 65 and 79 years old with acute or convalescent COVID-19.

This chain joins TRBV6-6 and TRBJ2-2; the match to TRBD1 covers 9 bases. The germline gives CDR1 MNHNY, CDR2 SVGAGI (reference sequence). The trim removed 11 bases at V and 3 bases at J, leaving 7 bases unmatched. The CDR3 length is 14 residues. The CDR3 reads CAGGQGRYTGELFF. As DNA, the CDR3 is TGTGCCGGAGGACAGGGGCGATACACCGGGGAGCTGTTTTTT.

The chain links TRBV28 to TRBJ1-1, with 7 bases fitting TRBD1. J was trimmed by 7 bases and V by 4 bases; bases with no gene match: 12. This CDR3 is built from 15 residues. The germline gives CDR1 MDHEN, CDR2 SYDVKM. The DNA for the CDR3 is TGTGCCAGCAGTTCTCCCCCAGGGGGACTCGGTGAAGCTTTCTTT. It yields the protein CASSSPPGGLGEAFF.

The gene calls are TRBV11-2 and TRBJ2-3, with D perhaps TRBD2 (6 bases). CDR3 length equals 14 residues. CDR1 is SGHAT and CDR2 is FQNNGV in the germline V gene. The ends were cut back, 5 bases at V and 5 bases at J, with 14 bases in the middle. The CDR3 DNA reads TGTGCCAGCAGCCGGGGACTGTCGGGAGATACGCAGTATTTT. Its protein product is CASSRGLSGDTQYF.

V and J are TRBV10-3 and TRBJ2-3, with TRBD1 as a possible D gene (6 bases). Deletions cut 10 bases from V and 4 bases from J, with 18 bases between. Germline CDR1 is ENHRY and CDR2 is SYGVKD. The CDR3 has 14 amino acids. CDR3 amino acids: CATALTGIADTQYF. DNA for the CDR3: TGTGCCACCGCCCTGACAGGAATCGCAGATACGCAGTATTTT.

The V and J genes are TRBV19 and TRBJ2-5, with 13 positions matching TRBD2. The CDR3 runs 15 residues. J was trimmed by 1 base and V by 5 bases; bases with no gene match: 1. Germline CDR1 and CDR2: LNHDA and SQIVND (reference sequence). CDR3 sequence reads: CASSRTSGSQETQYF. The CDR3 DNA reads as TGTGCCAGTAGTCGGACTAGCGGGAGCCAAGAGACCCAGTACTTC.

The chain joins TRBV7-2 to TRBJ1-2; 7 bases are a match to TRBD1. V shed 4 bases, J shed 4 bases, and the junction held 12 bases outside the gene matches. Germline CDR1 reads SGHTA; CDR2 reads FQGNSA. The CDR3 spans 16 residues. CDR3 in DNA: TGTGCCAGCAGCTCAAATCCCGGGACAGCCCTCTATGGCTACACCTTC. Translation gives CASSSNPGTALYGYTF.

The genes are TRBV19 and TRBJ1-1; TRBD1 matches at 8 bases. The CDR3 is 14 residues long. The trim removed 7 bases at V and 1 base at J, leaving 5 bases unmatched. The V gene's germline CDR1 is LNHDA and CDR2 SQIVND (reference sequence). CDR3 in amino acids: CASTPGQGNTEAFF. CDR3 DNA: TGTGCCAGTACCCCCGGACAGGGGAACACTGAAGCTTTCTTT.

This clone has a handful of counts. V gene TRBV6-5 combines with J gene TRBJ2-7; weak D call: TRBD2 (7 bases). Trimming removed 1 base at V and 2 bases at J, with 12 bases between. This CDR3 is built from 15 residues. Per germline, CDR1 MNHEY and CDR2 SVGAGI. The CDR3 DNA sequence: TGTGCCAGCAGTTACTGGGGGGGCCGGCCCTACGAGCAGTACTTC. Protein: CASSYWGGRPYEQYF.

CDR3 sequence reads: CASSLYPTGVGNTIYF. In DNA, the CDR3 is TGTGCCAGCAGCTTATATCCCACAGGGGTTGGAAACACCATATATTTT. The genes are TRBV11-2 and TRBJ1-3; TRBD1 agrees at 7 bases. After removal of 2 bases from V and 3 bases from J, the junction contained 7 bases not matched to a gene. There are 16 residues in the CDR3. Germline V gives CDR1 SGHAT, CDR2 FQNNGV.

This chain links TRBV3-1 (or the pseudogene TRBV3-2) with TRBJ1-1; no clear D. Trimming took off 5 bases at V and 0 bases at J, with 10 bases between the two ends. Germline V gene sequence: CDR1 LGHDT, CDR2 YNNKEL (reference sequence). The length of the CDR3 is 14 residues. CDR3 residues: CASSAALLNTEAFF. The CDR3 coding sequence is TGTGCCAGCAGCGCGGCTCTCTTGAACACTGAAGCTTTCTTT.

This clone was recorded a few times. The J gene is TRBJ1-1, the V gene TRBV7-9, with TRBD1 as a possible D gene (6 bases). The germline V gene encodes CDR1 SEHNR and CDR2 FQNEAQ (reference sequence). V gave up 3 bases and J gave up 8 bases, with 13 bases separating them. CDR3 length: 13 residues. The CDR3: CASSLLRGWEAFF. The CDR3 DNA is TGTGCCAGCAGCTTGCTGAGGGGGTGGGAAGCTTTCTTT. The full variable domain, completed using reference TRBV7-9 and TRBJ1-1, is DTGVSQNPRHKITKRGQNVTFRCDPISEHNRLYWYRQTLGQGPEFLTYFQNEAQLEKSRLLSDRFSAERPKGSFSTLEIQRTEQGDSAMYLCASSLLRGWEAFFGQGTRLTVV.

The rearrangement links TRBV11-2 to TRBJ2-1, with 10 bases lining up with TRBD2. Germline loops: CDR1 SGHAT, CDR2 FQNNGV. V lost 5 bases to trimming and J lost 5 bases; unmatched junction nucleotides: 9. CDR3 length: 16 residues. The CDR3 coding sequence is TGTGCCAGCAGCCCGCCCCTAGCGGGGGAACACAATGAGCAGTTCTTC. Its translation: CASSPPLAGEHNEQFF. Full variable domain (remainder filled in from reference TRBV11-2 and TRBJ2-1): EAGVAQSPRYKIIEKRQSVAFWCNPISGHATLYWYQQILGQGPKLLIQFQNNGVVDDSQLPKDRFSAERLKGVDSTLKIQPAKLEDSAVYLCASSPPLAGEHNEQFFGPGTRLTVL.

The chain couples TRBV6-5 to TRBJ2-7, with 9 bases matching TRBD2. V was clipped by 0 bases and J by 1 base; unmatched bases: 4. Germline CDR1 is MNHEY and CDR2 is SVGAGI. The length of the CDR3 is 16 residues. The CDR3 sequence: CASSYSSSGRSYEQYF. In DNA form, the CDR3 reads TGTGCCAGCAGTTACTCGAGTAGCGGGAGATCCTACGAGCAGTACTTC.

The chain couples TRBV6-5 to TRBJ1-5; tentative D call: TRBD1 (6 bases). Per germline, CDR1 MNHEY and CDR2 SVGAGI. V shed 6 bases and J shed 2 bases, with 14 bases lying between them. The CDR3 totals 15 residues. As DNA, the CDR3 is TGTGCCAGCAGCTCCTCTCGACAGGGCAATCAGCCCCAGCATTTT. Translation: CASSSSRQGNQPQHF.

The gene calls are TRBV18 and TRBJ1-1; D not resolved. Trimming removed 7 bases from V and 1 base from J, with 13 bases in between. This CDR3 region has 14 residues. Germline V gene sequence: CDR1 KGHSH, CDR2 LQKENI. CDR3 sequence (DNA): TGTGCCAGCTACTCCGGTCGGGGGAACACTGAAGCTTTCTTT. It is translated as CASYSGRGNTEAFF.

This chain links TRBV7-9 with TRBJ2-7; 7 positions agree with TRBD1. The CDR3 covers 15 residues. The V and J ends lost 5 bases and 1 base, in that order; junction bases with no gene match: 8. Germline CDR1 is SEHNR and CDR2 is FQNEAQ (reference sequence). CDR3 loop: CASSDTGALSYEQYF. In DNA form, the CDR3 reads TGTGCCAGCAGCGACACAGGGGCCCTTTCCTACGAGCAGTACTTC.

This sequence joins TRBV2 and TRBJ2-1; 9 bases align to TRBD2. CDR3 size: 15 residues. Germline lookup yields CDR1 SNHLY and CDR2 FYNNEI. The trim removed 6 bases at V and 8 bases at J, leaving 11 bases unmatched. CDR3 sequence (DNA): TGTGCCAGCAGGGAGACTAGCGGAAGGTGCGATGAGCAGTTCTTC. It yields the protein CASRETSGRCDEQFF.

The chain joins TRBV7-2 to TRBJ2-1; 12 nucleotides match TRBD2. The CDR3 covers 16 residues. V was clipped by 0 bases and J by 8 bases; unmatched bases: 5. CDR1 SGHTA and CDR2 FQGNSA come from the germline V gene. The CDR3, as DNA: TGTGCCAGCAGCTTAGCGCCACTAGCGGGGGGAGATGAGCAGTTCTTC. As protein: CASSLAPLAGGDEQFF.

The chain is built from TRBV11-3 and TRBJ2-3; the match to TRBD2 covers 10 bases. Germline V lookup: CDR1 SGHNT, CDR2 YENEEA. The CDR3 contains 16 residues. The trim removed 5 bases at V and 5 bases at J, leaving 10 bases unmatched. The CDR3 region is CASSLRLAGEGDTQYF. The CDR3 nucleotides are TGTGCCAGCAGCCTAAGACTAGCGGGTGAGGGAGATACGCAGTATTTT.

The chain links TRBV6-5 to TRBJ2-3; D is ambiguous. V lost 2 bases and J 2 bases, leaving 8 bases between the germline ends. Germline CDR1 reads MNHEY; CDR2 reads SVGAGI. This CDR3 spans 14 amino acids. In DNA, the CDR3 is TGTGCCAGCAGTTACGTAACTAACACAGATACGCAGTATTTT. This encodes CASSYVTNTDTQYF.

The DNA of the CDR3 is TGTGCCAGCAGCCAAGATCTAATAGGGACAGGTAGTGAGCAGTTCTTC. Its protein product is CASSQDLIGTGSEQFF. The gene calls are TRBV14 and TRBJ2-1, with 8 bases matching TRBD1. The trim removed 0 bases at V and 9 bases at J, leaving 10 bases unmatched. The germline gives CDR1 SGHDN, CDR2 FVKESK. There are 16 residues in the CDR3.